This paragraph covers one T cell receptor beta chain sequence. Its specificity is not known. The V gene lost 0 bases and the J gene lost 1 base, with 18 bases spanning the gap. CDR3 length: 17 residues. Germline CDR1 and CDR2: DFQATT and SNEGSKA (reference sequence). The sample belongs to a study of T cells in Graves' hyperthyroidism and ophthalmopathy. Broader study findings: Most thyroid-expanded clonotypes above 0.001 were also found in blood.

The CDR3 regions of TCR beta were amplified from RNA transcripts. The HTBI set primed first-round TCR CDR3 RT-PCR. TCRdb fed the multiplex PCR reads into MiXCR, producing one record per CDR3 protein. The profile shows fewer than 650,000 distinct CDR3 sequences, about 14% of them singletons. Stable Graves' hyperthyroidism meant no ophthalmopathy progression within 18 months. Diagnosis rested on symptoms, serum thyroxine and TRAb, thyroid ultrasound, and orbital computed tomography. The TCR comes from a woman between 35 and 50 years old with Graves' hyperthyroidism. The sequencing sample was made of blood. The chain has TRBV20-1 and TRBJ1-1; D is possibly TRBD1 (6 bases). Here the CDR3 DNA reads TGCAGTGCTAGAGACCCTTGGGGGGCAGGGGCGAACACTGAAGCTTTCTTT. It specifies CSARDPWGAGANTEAFF.